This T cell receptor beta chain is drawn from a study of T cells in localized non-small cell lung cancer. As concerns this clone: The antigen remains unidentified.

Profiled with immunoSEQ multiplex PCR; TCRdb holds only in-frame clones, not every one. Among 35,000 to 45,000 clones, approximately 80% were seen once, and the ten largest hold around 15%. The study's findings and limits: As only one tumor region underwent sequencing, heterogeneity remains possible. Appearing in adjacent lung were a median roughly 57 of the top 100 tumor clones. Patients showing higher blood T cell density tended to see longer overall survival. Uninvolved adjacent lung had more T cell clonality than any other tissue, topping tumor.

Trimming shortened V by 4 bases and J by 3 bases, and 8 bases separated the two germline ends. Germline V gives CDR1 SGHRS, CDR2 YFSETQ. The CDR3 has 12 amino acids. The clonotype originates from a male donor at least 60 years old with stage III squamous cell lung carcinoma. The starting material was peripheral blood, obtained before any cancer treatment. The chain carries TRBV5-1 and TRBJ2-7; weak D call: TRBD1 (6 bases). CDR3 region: CASSGQYYEQYF. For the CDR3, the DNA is TGCGCCAGCAGCGGACAGTACTACGAGCAGTACTTC.